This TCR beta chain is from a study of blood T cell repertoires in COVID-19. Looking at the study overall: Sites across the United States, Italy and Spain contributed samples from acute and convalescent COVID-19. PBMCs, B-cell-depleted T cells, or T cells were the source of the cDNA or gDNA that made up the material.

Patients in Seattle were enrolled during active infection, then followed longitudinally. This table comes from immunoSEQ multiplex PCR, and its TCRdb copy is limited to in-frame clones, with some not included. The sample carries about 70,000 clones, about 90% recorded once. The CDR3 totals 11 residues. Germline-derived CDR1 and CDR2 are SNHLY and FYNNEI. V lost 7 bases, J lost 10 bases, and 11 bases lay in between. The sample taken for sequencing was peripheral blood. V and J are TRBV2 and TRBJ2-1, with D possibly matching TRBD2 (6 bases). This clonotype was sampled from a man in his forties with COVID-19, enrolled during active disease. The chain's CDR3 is CASTRDSEQFF. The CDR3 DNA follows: TGTGCCAGCACCCGGGACTCCGAGCAGTTCTTC.